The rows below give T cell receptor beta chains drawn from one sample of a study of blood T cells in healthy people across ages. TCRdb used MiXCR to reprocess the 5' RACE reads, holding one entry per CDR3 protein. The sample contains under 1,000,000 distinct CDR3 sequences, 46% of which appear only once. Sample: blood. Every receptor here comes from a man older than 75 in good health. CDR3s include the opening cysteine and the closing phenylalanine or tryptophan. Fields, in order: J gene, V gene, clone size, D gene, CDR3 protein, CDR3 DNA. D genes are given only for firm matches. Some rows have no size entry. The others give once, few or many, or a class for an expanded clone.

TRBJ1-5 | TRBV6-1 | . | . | CASSFGQPQHF | TGTGCCAGCAGCTTCGGGCAGCCCCAGCATTTT
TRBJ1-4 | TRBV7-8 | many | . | CASSRRDGGEKLFF | TGTGCCAGCAGTCGGCGGGACGGAGGTGAAAAACTGTTTTTT
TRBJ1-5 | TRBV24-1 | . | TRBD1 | CATPDRGVNQPQHF | TGTGCCACCCCGGACAGGGGTGTCAATCAGCCCCAGCATTTT
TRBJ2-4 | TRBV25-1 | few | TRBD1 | CASSSGQSIQYF | TGTGCCAGCAGTTCGGGACAGAGCATTCAGTACTTC
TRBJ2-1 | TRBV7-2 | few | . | CASSLWARPLGEQFF | TGTGCCAGCAGCTTATGGGCTAGGCCCCTAGGTGAGCAGTTCTTC
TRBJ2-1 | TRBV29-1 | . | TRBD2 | CSVGRLANEQFF | TGCAGCGTCGGTAGACTAGCGAATGAGCAGTTCTTC
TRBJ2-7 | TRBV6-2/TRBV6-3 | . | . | CASIGQSSYNEQYF | TGTGCCAGCATTGGGCAGTCCTCTTACAATGAGCAGTACTTC
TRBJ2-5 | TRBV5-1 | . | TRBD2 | CASSLLDLAGGHNEQYF | TGCGCCAGCAGCTTGTTGGACCTAGCGGGGGGGCACAATGAGCAGTACTTC
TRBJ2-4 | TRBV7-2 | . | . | CASSDVGQLAKNIQYF | TGTGCCAGCAGCGACGTGGGGCAGCTAGCCAAAAACATTCAGTACTTC
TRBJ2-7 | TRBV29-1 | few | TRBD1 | CSAGVQTGVSYEQYF | TGCAGCGCTGGGGTCCAGACAGGGGTCTCCTACGAGCAGTACTTC
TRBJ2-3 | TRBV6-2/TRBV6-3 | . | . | CANSYSRKNGPRADTQYF | TGTGCCAACAGTTACTCGCGGAAGAACGGGCCGCGGGCAGATACGCAGTATTTT
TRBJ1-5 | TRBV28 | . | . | CASSLVQDNQPQHF | TGTGCCAGCAGTTTGGTTCAGGACAATCAGCCCCAGCATTTT